This T cell receptor (beta chain) is from a study of shared clonotypes between healthy human individuals. Clones were sequenced by immunoSEQ multiplex PCR, and TCRdb holds only the in-frame ones, with some missing. This sample has approximately 500,000 clones, with around 79% found just once. The CDR3 has 14 residues. With 3 bases clipped from V and 3 bases from J, the junction kept 3 bases outside the gene matches. CDR1 and CDR2 from the germline V gene are SGHRS and YFSETQ. The receptor comes from a woman aged 40 to 50 in good health. Some clones in this sample may be carry-over from other donors' samples. The chain couples TRBV5-1 to TRBJ2-7, with 10 bases fitting TRBD1. Sequenced sample: PBMCs. In DNA, the CDR3 is TGCGCCAGCAGCTGGACAGGGGGGAACTACGAGCAGTACTTC. This gives the protein CASSWTGGNYEQYF.